Given below is one T cell receptor (beta chain) in context. Its specificity is unknown. Vbeta (60) and Jbeta (13) primers were used in the PCR. Only in-frame clones appear in the TCRdb table, and some are missing; sequencing was by immunoSEQ multiplex PCR. This sample has some 120,000 clones, with approximately 81% found just once. The ends lost 2 bases at V and 4 bases at J; junction bases unmatched: 3. There are 14 residues in the CDR3. Germline V gene sequence: CDR1 ENHRY, CDR2 SYGVKD. This sample is part of a study of cytomegalovirus exposure and HLA in healthy donors. Overall study findings and caveats: Accounts indicate the classifier identified cytomegalovirus status with strong specificity and sensitivity.

This chain uses TRBV10-3 with TRBJ2-3; 7 bases match TRBD2. The TCR originated in a man in his late teens or twenties in good health and CMV-seropositive. Sequenced material: PBMCs. CDR3 sequence reads: CAISETSDPDTQYF. As DNA, the CDR3 is TGTGCCATCAGTGAGACTAGCGATCCAGATACGCAGTATTTT.